A single T cell receptor (beta chain) is shown here with its context. Generated by immunoSEQ multiplex PCR, the TCRdb table keeps only in-frame clones and is missing some. The table has 5,000 to 7,000 clones, less than 85% seen once. The data were taken from a study of hypomethylating agent response in myelodysplastic syndrome. Background on the study: TET2 mutation, the most common, occurred in 5 of 11 patients.

CDR1 and CDR2 (germline): MNHEY, SVGAGI. V shed 7 bases and J shed 2 bases, with 14 bases lying between them. This CDR3 is 14 amino acids long. This TCR came from a human donor with myelodysplastic syndrome. The chain has TRBV6-5 and TRBJ2-5, with a possible D match to TRBD2 (5 bases). The source material was bone marrow, sampled before or after starting hypomethylating agent treatment for myelodysplastic syndrome (not recorded which). CDR3 residues: CASKDPGRQETQYF. The CDR3 DNA is TGTGCCAGCAAGGACCCGGGAAGACAAGAGACCCAGTACTTC.